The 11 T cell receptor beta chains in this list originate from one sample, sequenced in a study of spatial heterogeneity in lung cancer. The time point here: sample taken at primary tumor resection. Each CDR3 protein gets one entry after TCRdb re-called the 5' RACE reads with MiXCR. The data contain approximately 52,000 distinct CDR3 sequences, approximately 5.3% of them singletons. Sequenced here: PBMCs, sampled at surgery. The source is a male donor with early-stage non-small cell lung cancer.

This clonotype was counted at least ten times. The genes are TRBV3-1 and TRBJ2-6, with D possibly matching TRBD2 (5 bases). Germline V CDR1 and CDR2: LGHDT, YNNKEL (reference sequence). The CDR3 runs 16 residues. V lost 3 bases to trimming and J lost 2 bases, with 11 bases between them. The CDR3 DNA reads TGTGCCAGCAGCCACCCGGGGAGCGCTGGGGCCAACGTCCTGACTTTC. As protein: CASSHPGSAGANVLTF.

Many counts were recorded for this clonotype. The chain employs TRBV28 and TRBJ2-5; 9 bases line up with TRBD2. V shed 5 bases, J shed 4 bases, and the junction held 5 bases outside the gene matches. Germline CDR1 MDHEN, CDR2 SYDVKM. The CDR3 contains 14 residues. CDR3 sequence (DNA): TGTGCCAGCAGTCCCCCGGGACTAGCAGAGACCCAGTACTTC. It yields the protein CASSPPGLAETQYF.

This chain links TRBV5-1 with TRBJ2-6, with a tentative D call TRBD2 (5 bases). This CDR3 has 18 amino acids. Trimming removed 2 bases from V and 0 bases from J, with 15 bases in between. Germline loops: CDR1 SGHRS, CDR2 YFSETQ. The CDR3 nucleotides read TGCGCCAGCAGCTTCCGGGATCCGGTCCCCTCTGGGGCCAACGTCCTGACTTTC. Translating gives CASSFRDPVPSGANVLTF.

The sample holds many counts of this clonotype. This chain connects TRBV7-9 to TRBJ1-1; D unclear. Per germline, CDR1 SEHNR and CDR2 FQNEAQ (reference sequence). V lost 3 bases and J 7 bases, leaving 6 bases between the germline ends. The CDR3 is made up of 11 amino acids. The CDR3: CASSLGSEAFF. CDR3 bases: TGTGCCAGCAGCTTGGGGAGTGAAGCTTTCTTT.

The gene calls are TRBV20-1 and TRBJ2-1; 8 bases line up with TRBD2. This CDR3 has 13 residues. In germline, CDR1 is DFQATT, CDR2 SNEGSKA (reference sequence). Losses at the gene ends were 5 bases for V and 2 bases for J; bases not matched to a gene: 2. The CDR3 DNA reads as TGCAGTGCTTCGGGGGGGGCCTACAATGAGCAGTTCTTC. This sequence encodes CSASGGAYNEQFF.

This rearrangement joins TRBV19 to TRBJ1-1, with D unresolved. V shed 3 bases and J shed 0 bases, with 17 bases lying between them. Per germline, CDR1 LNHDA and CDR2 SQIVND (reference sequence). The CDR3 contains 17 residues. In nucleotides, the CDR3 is TGTGCCAGTAGTATTACGGACCATCCTCCCTTGAACACTGAAGCTTTCTTT. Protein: CASSITDHPPLNTEAFF.

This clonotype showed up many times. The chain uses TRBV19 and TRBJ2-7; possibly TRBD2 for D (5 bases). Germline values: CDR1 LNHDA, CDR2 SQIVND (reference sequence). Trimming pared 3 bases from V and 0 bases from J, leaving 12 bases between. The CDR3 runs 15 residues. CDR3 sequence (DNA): TGTGCCAGTAGTATCAGCGGAGAGGGCTCCTACGAGCAGTACTTC. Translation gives CASSISGEGSYEQYF.

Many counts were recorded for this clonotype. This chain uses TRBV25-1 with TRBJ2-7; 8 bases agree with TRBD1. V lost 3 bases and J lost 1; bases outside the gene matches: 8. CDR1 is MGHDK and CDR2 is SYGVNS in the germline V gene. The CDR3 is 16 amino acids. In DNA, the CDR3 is TGTGCCAGCAGTGACAGGGGGCTGAAAGGTTCCTACGAGCAGTACTTC. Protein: CASSDRGLKGSYEQYF.

The CDR3 loop is CASSPLAASYNEQFF. The CDR3 nucleotides are TGTGCCAGCAGTCCTTTAGCGGCCTCCTACAATGAGCAGTTCTTC. The V and J genes are TRBV6-5 and TRBJ2-1; a weak D match, TRBD2 (6 bases). Germline V CDR1 and CDR2: MNHEY, SVGAGI. V was shortened by 5 bases and J by 0 bases, with 11 bases between the two germline ends. The CDR3 totals 15 residues.

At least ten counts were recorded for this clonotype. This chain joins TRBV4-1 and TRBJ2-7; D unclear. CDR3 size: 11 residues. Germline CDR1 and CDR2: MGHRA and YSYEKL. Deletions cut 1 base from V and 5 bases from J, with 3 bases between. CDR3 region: CASSQGHEQYF. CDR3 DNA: TGCGCCAGCAGCCAAGGCCACGAGCAGTACTTC.

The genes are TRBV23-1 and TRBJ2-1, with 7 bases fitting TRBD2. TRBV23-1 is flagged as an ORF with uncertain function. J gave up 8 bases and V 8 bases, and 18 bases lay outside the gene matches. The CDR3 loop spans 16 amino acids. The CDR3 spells CASRRGFAPRRHEQFF. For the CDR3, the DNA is TGCGCCAGCCGGCGGGGGTTCGCCCCGAGACGGCATGAGCAGTTCTTC.